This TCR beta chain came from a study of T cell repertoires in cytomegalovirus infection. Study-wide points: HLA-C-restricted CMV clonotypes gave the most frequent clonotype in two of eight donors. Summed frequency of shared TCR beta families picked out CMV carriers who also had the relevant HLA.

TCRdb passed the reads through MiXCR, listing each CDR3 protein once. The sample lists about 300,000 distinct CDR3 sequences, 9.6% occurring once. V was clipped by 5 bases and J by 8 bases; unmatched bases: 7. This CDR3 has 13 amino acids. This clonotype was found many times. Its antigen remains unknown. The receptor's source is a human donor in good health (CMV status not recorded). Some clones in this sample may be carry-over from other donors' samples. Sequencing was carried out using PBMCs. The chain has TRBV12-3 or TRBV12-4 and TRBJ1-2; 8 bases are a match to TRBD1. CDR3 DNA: TGTGCCAGCAGTAACGGACAGGGAGCGGGCTACACCTTC. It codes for CASSNGQGAGYTF.